One and the same sample provided the 11 T cell receptor beta chains below, sequenced in a study of T cell repertoires in cytomegalovirus infection. From the reads, TCRdb called clonotypes with MiXCR, one entry per CDR3 protein. The profile shows 200,000 to 300,000 distinct CDR3 sequences, approximately 10% of them singletons. The specimen sequenced was PBMCs. The receptors originated from a human donor in good health (CMV status not recorded). Some clones in this sample may be carry-over from other donors' samples.

This clonotype was found many times. This chain joins TRBV7-2 and TRBJ2-5; D perhaps matches TRBD1 (6 bases). V lost 1 base and J lost 3, with 12 bases in between. This CDR3 spans 15 amino acids. Germline CDR1 is SGHTA and CDR2 is FQGNSA. CDR3 DNA: TGTGCCAGCAGCTTAGTGGCAGGGGCGGAAGAGACCCAGTACTTC. Its protein product is CASSLVAGAEETQYF.

The V gene is TRBV7-6, the J gene TRBJ2-1; possibly TRBD1 for D (5 bases). CDR3 size: 16 residues. Per germline, CDR1 SGHVS and CDR2 FNYEAQ. The V and J ends lost 3 bases and 5 bases respectively, with 17 bases between them. The CDR3 DNA follows: TGTGCCAGCAGCTTGCAAGACAGAAATAAAAACAATGAGCAGTTCTTC. It translates to CASSLQDRNKNNEQFF.

At least ten counts were recorded for this clonotype. V usage is TRBV7-9 and J usage is TRBJ2-5; 7 bases agree with TRBD1. Germline V gives CDR1 SEHNR, CDR2 FQNEAQ (reference sequence). CDR3 size: 23 residues. V lost 4 bases and J lost 4; bases outside the gene matches: 33. CDR3 sequence: CASSYLRPGQTYQASLKGETQYF. The CDR3 region has the DNA TGTGCCAGCAGCTACCTCCGACCGGGACAGACATATCAAGCATCCCTAAAGGGAGAGACCCAGTACTTC.

In this sample, this clonotype turned up many times. The chain carries TRBV7-2 and TRBJ2-7, with 7 bases lining up with TRBD1. The germline gives CDR1 SGHTA, CDR2 FQGNSA. There are 13 residues in the CDR3. V dropped 7 bases and J dropped 2; count of bases not matched to a gene: 5. Written as DNA, the CDR3 is TGTGCCAGCACCCTGACAGGGCCCTACGAGCAGTACTTC. Its protein product is CASTLTGPYEQYF. Together with reference TRBV7-2 and TRBJ2-7, the CDR3 gives the full variable domain: GAGVSQSPSNKVTEKGKDVELRCDPISGHTALYWYRQSLGQGLEFLIYFQGNSAPDKSGLPSDRFSAERTGGSVSTLTIQRTQQEDSAVYLCASTLTGPYEQYFGPGTRLTVT.

This clonotype has a handful of counts. As DNA, the CDR3 is TGTGCCAGCAGCGAGGGACTAGCGGGAGGAAAGTACGAGCAGTACTTC. It encodes CASSEGLAGGKYEQYF. The genes are TRBV7-6 and TRBJ2-7; 15 bases map to TRBD2. This CDR3 is 16 amino acids long. Trimming cost V 5 bases and J 4 bases; bases outside gene matches: 6. Germline lookup yields CDR1 SGHVS and CDR2 FNYEAQ.

This clonotype was observed at least ten times. This chain uses TRBV7-2 with TRBJ1-2; TRBD1 matches 10 bases. CDR3 size: 16 residues. Germline-derived CDR1 and CDR2 are SGHTA and FQGNSA. Unmatched junction bases numbered 8, after V lost 3 bases and J lost 4 bases. CDR3 in amino acids: CASSLSGTGVIYGYTF. DNA for the CDR3: TGTGCCAGCAGCTTGTCCGGGACAGGGGTTATCTATGGCTACACCTTC.

Many counts were recorded for this clonotype. The rearrangement links TRBV7-2 to TRBJ2-5, with D unclear. With 5 bases removed from V and 3 bases from J, the gap between germline ends came to 10 bases. Germline-derived CDR1 and CDR2 are SGHTA and FQGNSA. CDR3 size: 13 residues. The CDR3 protein is CASSPTPKETQYF. In DNA form, the CDR3 reads TGTGCCAGCAGCCCGACCCCTAAAGAGACCCAGTACTTC.

This clonotype was observed at least ten times. The chain couples TRBV19 to TRBJ2-3, with D maybe TRBD1 (6 bases). Germline loops: CDR1 LNHDA, CDR2 SQIVND (reference sequence). The CDR3 is 15 amino acids. The V end lost 3 bases, the J end lost 3 bases, and 13 bases lay between the germline ends. The CDR3 loop reads CASSITAGVTDTQYF. The CDR3 DNA follows: TGTGCCAGTAGTATTACGGCAGGGGTAACAGATACGCAGTATTTT.

This clonotype was counted many times. This rearrangement joins TRBV6-8 to TRBJ1-1; a possible D gene is TRBD1 (5 bases). Trimming cost V 5 bases and J 0 bases, with 7 bases left between them. The CDR3 covers 13 residues. Germline CDR1 MNHGY, CDR2 SAAAGT. CDR3 sequence reads: CASSTQVNTEAFF. CDR3 DNA: TGTGCCAGCAGTACACAGGTGAACACTGAAGCTTTCTTT.

A word on this clonotype: One base away lies a much larger clone, so this may be a sequencing read error. This chain links TRBV7-9 with TRBJ1-1, with D perhaps TRBD1 (6 bases). CDR3 length equals 17 residues. Germline CDR1 is SEHNR and CDR2 is FQNEAQ (reference sequence). CDR3 in amino acids: CDSSLAPGAGVVTEAFF. The CDR3 DNA follows: TGTGACAGCAGCTTAGCTCCAGGGGCCGGGGTTGTCACTGAAGCTTTCTTT.

This chain links TRBV7-9 with TRBJ1-4; the match to TRBD1 covers 7 bases. The CDR3 covers 15 residues. Germline-derived CDR1 and CDR2 are SEHNR and FQNEAQ (reference sequence). The V and J ends lost 5 bases and 4 bases, in that order; junction bases with no gene match: 7. CDR3 sequence (DNA): TGTGCCAGCAGCCGTACGGGACAGATTAATGAAAAACTGTTTTTT. Encoded protein: CASSRTGQINEKLFF.